This record looks at one TCR beta chain sequence and its context. No antigen is known for it. The data were taken from a study of vaccination effects on CD4 cells after COVID-19. Study overall: A couple of convalescent patients were sampled 16 days and one week before vaccination. Study results and limitations: After vaccination, spike-reactive clones in convalescents were mostly new vaccine-induced clones.

Expansion of antigen-specific CD4+ T cells with viral peptide pools was carried out by the ViraFEST assay before sequencing. Upon completion of roughly ten days in culture, CD4+ T cells were isolated. This individual tested PCR-positive for SARS-CoV-2 infection between March and December 2020. In culture with around 10 IU/ml IL-2 and roughly 9.7 ug/ml peptides, PBMC were grown at two million per well. A peptide pool from HIV-1 Nef constituted the negative control culture. Trimming took 4 bases from V and 10 from J, leaving 17 bases between them. In germline, CDR1 is ENHRY, CDR2 SYGVKD. CDR3 size: 15 residues. Clones were sequenced by immunoSEQ multiplex PCR, and TCRdb holds only the in-frame ones, with some missing. The table includes under 70,000 clones, roughly three quarters detected once.

This chain connects TRBV10-3 to TRBJ1-6, with a tentative D call TRBD1 (5 bases). The TCR comes from a human donor who had a prior SARS-CoV-2 infection. Material: CD4+ T cells from PBMCs cultured with HIV peptides, obtained before COVID-19 vaccination. The subset denotes: HIV-1 Nef peptide pool negative control/reference culture. The CDR3 reads CAISGFGTRGSPLHF. The CDR3 coding sequence is TGTGCCATCAGTGGTTTTGGGACTCGGGGATCACCCCTCCACTTT.